This T cell receptor (beta chain) was sequenced in a study of T-cell reconstitution after alpha-beta-depleted transplantation in children. Trimming stripped 5 bases from V and 6 bases from J, with 8 bases between. The CDR3 has 11 residues. Germline loops: CDR1 SQVTM, CDR2 ANQGSEA. Unique molecular identifiers featured in how the TCRbeta library was prepared. TCRdb passed the PCR reads through MiXCR, listing each CDR3 protein once. The sample records approximately 290,000 distinct CDR3 sequences, around 10% being singletons. This clonotype was found many times. V gene TRBV29-1 combines with J gene TRBJ2-4; the D gene is possibly TRBD2 (7 bases). Sequencing used peripheral blood, obtained 180 days after TCRalphabeta/CD19-depleted stem cell transplant. This clonotype originated in a male patient under 10 years old who had a stem cell transplant for chronic granulomatous disease, so the T cells may come from the graft donor. The CDR3 DNA sequence: TGCAGCGTTAGGGGGGGAAACATTCAGTACTTC. It translates to CSVRGGNIQYF.